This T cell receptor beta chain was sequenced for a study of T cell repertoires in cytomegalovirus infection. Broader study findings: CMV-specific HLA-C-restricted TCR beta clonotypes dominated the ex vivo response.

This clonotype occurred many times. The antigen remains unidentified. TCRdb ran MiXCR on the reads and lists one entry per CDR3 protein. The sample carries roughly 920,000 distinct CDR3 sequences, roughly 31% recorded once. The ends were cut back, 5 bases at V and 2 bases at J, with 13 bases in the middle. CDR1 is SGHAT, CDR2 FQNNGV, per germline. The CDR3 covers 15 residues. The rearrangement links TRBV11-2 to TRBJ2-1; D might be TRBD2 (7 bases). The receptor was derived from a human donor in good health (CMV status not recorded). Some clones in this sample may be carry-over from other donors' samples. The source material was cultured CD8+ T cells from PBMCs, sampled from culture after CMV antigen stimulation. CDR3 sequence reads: CASSGGGHTYNEQFF. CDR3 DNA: TGTGCCAGCAGCGGCGGGGGCCACACCTACAATGAGCAGTTCTTC.